This TCR beta chain was captured in a study of T-cell reconstitution after alpha-beta-depleted transplantation in children. The study's findings and limits: Reports say that about two months after transplant, the alpha-beta T cells came out of several hundred graft clones that had expanded.

Many counts were recorded for this clonotype. Its matching antigen is unknown. Construction of the TCRbeta library involved unique molecular identifiers. MiXCR, applied by TCRdb to the PCR reads, yields one record per CDR3 protein. The sample has 140,000 or so distinct CDR3 sequences, roughly 9% seen once. The V gene lost 5 bases and the J gene lost 3 bases, with 15 bases spanning the gap. This CDR3 comprises 15 residues. Germline V gives CDR1 KGHDR, CDR2 SFDVKD. This chain links TRBV24-1 with TRBJ2-5; D possibly corresponds to TRBD1 (5 bases). This TCR was sampled from a female patient between 2 and 15 years old who had a stem cell transplant for congenital amegakaryocytic thrombocytopenia, so the T cells may come from the graft donor. The source was PBMCs, mostly from graft donor cells, collected 180 days after TCRalphabeta/CD19-depleted stem cell transplant. The DNA of the CDR3 is TGTGCCACCAGTGGCAGTAATAGGGGCGAAGAGACCCAGTACTTC. Translating it yields CATSGSNRGEETQYF.